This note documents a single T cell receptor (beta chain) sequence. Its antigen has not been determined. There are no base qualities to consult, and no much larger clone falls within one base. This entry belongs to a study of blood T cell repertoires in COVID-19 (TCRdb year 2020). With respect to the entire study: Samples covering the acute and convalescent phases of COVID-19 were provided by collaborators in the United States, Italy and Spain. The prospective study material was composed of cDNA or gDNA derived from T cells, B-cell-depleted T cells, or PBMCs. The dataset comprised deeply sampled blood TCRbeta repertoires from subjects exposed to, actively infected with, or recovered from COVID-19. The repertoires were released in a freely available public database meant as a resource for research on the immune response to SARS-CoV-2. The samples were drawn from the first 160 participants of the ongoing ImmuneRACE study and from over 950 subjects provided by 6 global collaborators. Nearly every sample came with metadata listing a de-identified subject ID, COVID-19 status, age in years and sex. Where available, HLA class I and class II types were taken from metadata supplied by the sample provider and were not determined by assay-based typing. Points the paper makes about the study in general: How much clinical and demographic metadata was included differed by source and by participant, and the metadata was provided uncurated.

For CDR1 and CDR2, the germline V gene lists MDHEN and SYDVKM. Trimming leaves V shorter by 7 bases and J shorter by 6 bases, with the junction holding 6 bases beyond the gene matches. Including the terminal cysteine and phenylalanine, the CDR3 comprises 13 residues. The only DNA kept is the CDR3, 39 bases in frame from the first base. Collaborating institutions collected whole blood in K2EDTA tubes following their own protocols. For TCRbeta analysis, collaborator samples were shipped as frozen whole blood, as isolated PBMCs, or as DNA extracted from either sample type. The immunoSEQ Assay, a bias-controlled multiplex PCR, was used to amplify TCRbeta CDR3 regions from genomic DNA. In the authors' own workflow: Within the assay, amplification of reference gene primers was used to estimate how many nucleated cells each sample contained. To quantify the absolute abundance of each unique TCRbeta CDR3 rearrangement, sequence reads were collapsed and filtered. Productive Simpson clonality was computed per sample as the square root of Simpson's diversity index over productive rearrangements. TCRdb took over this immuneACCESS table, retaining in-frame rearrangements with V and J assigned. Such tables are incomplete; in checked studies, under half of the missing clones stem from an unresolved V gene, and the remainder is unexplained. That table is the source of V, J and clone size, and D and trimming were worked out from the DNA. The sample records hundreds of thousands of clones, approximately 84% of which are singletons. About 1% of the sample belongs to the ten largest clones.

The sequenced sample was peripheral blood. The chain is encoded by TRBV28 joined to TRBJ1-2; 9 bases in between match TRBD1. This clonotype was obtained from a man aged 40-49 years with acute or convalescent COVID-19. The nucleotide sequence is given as TGTGCCAGCAATAGACAGGGGGAGCATGGCTACACCTTC. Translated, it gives CASNRQGEHGYTF.